This T cell receptor (beta chain) stems from a study of follicular helper T cells after annual influenza vaccination (dated by TCRdb to the late 2010s). Study-wide context: Blood was collected on days 0, 7 and 28 after each seasonal influenza vaccination. Some subjects were followed across successive annual vaccinations spanning the 2013-2014, 2014-2015 and 2015-2016 seasons to study recall of cTfh clones. One week after vaccination, a second recruited cohort of 12 to 13 subjects (Table S1) displayed a similar ICOS+CD38+ cTfh response. Multi-year samples were obtained from roughly 6 subjects, with two vaccination seasons covered for a few subjects and three seasons covered for two subjects. Samples from 2013-2014 were cryopreserved, whereas samples from 2015 were processed immediately after collection.

The paper's findings and limits, for the study overall: With successive annual vaccinations, a recurrent oligoclonal ICOS+CD38+ cTfh response was recalled, and this response contained tetramer and AIM influenza-specific clonotypes. Productive TCRB sequences were recovered from only about 10-23% of analyzed cells, so rare clonotypes could not be sampled. In the assessment of influenza clone enrichment, the possibility that the much larger non-cTfh compartments were undersampled could not be ruled out. Day 7 ICOS+CD38+ clones were most often found later in ICOS-CD38- cTfh, suggesting that subset may serve as a memory reservoir. ICOS+CD38+ cTfh clonality correlated with the frequency of that population, and its change correlated with the change in circulating plasmablast frequency.

Library method: the immunoSEQ multiplex PCR assay. Adaptive Biotechnologies carried out TCRB amplification, library preparation, sequencing and preliminary bioinformatics at Survey level resolution. As for the original processing: Clonality was calculated in R as 1 minus normalized Shannon entropy, and the Gini index was calculated with the R package ineq. Overlap score was defined as the summed counts of shared sequences divided by the total counts of all sequences in both compared samples. Shared-clonotype significance used Fisher's exact test assuming a theoretical repertoire of 10^7 TCRB sequences. TCRdb holds this immuneACCESS table with in-frame rearrangements only. Some clones are missing; in checked studies, unresolved V genes explain under half, and the rest has no known cause. That table is the source of V, J and clone size, and D and trimming were worked out from the DNA. This sample comprises 6,000 to 6,500 clones, around 86% of them detected only once. Roughly 0.81% of the sample is taken by the ten largest.

The time point label here, explained by the study, means: 2015-2016 season, pre-vaccination. Adults were given seasonal inactivated influenza vaccine (Fluvarix), and sorted blood CD4 subsets were followed by TCRB sequencing before and after vaccination. To be eligible, subjects had to live in the community and must not have received influenza vaccine in the previous 6 months. Subjects were excluded for influenza vaccine contraindications, substance abuse, HIV/AIDS, active malignancy, immunomodulatory medication, or active illness such as respiratory infection. Between roughly 40 and 100 mL of blood was sampled per time point. PBMC were isolated using Ficoll-Paque PLUS or SepMate separation. As a non-Tfh subset for comparison, CXCR5- memory CD4 T cells were sorted. Before DNA was extracted, the cell subsets were sorted from PBMC using a BD FACS Aria. Note on this clone: Its antigen target is currently unknown. No base quality information exists; no much larger clone differs at one position.

There are 15 amino acids in the CDR3, from cysteine to phenylalanine inclusive. Left in the record is the CDR3 DNA by itself, 45 bases read in frame from the first base. V ends up 6 bases short and J 2 bases short, with an unmatched junction base count of 8. In the germline V gene, CDR1 corresponds to MRHNA and CDR2 to SNTAGT. This sequence originates from an adult who received the influenza vaccine. This receptor chain uses TRBV6-4 and TRBJ2-7; 9 bases in the middle match TRBD1. Specimen: CXCR5- memory CD4+ T cells sorted from blood, collected on the day of influenza vaccination. The cell subset or site tag for this specimen amounts to: CXCR5- memory CD4 T cells. The encoded CDR3 is CASRIYGDRAYEQYF. The DNA sequence reads TGTGCCAGCAGGATCTACGGGGACAGGGCCTACGAGCAGTACTTC.